What follows describes a single TCR beta chain. Generated by immunoSEQ multiplex PCR, the TCRdb table keeps only in-frame clones and is missing some. Of about 140,000 clones listed, over 75% are singletons. The entry originates in a study of cytotoxic CD8 clonotypes in ibrutinib-treated CLL. Trimming took 6 bases from V and 4 from J; bases not matched to a gene: 13. The CDR3 has 16 amino acids. Germline CDR1 LNHDA, CDR2 SQIVND (reference sequence). The rearrangement links TRBV19 to TRBJ2-7; 9 bases are shared with TRBD1. Material: PBMCs, obtained after 36 months of ibrutinib treatment. This sequence was found in a human donor with chronic lymphocytic leukemia. CDR3 region: CASSLLPGQGTYEQYF. CDR3 sequence (DNA): TGTGCCAGTAGCCTTCTACCGGGACAGGGCACTTACGAGCAGTACTTC. The full variable domain, rest sourced from reference TRBV19 and TRBJ2-7, is DGGITQSPKYLFRKEGQNVTLSCEQNLNHDAMYWYRQDPGQGLRLIYYSQIVNDFQKGDIAEGYSVSREKKESFPLTVTSAQKNPTAFYLCASSLLPGQGTYEQYFGPGTRLTVT.